These T cell receptor beta chains were read from a single sample in a study of blood T cells in healthy people across ages. One entry per CDR3 protein, called by TCRdb with MiXCR from the 5' RACE reads. The sample contains under 2 million distinct CDR3 sequences, about 31% of which appear only once. Sequenced: blood. The receptors originated from a woman aged 25 to 39 in good health. The CDR3 runs from the conserved cysteine through the conserved F or W. D genes are given only for firm matches. Where a row states a size, it is once, few, many or the class of an expanded clone; other rows omit it.

TRBV7-9	NA	TRBJ1-4	TRBD1	TGTGCCAGCAGCTCGCAGGGGGTAGGAACTAATGAAAAACTGTTTTTT	CASSSQGVGTNEKLFF
TRBV5-1	NA	TRBJ2-2	NA	TGCGCCAGCAGCTTGTTAGACACCACCGGGGAGCTGTTTTTT	CASSLLDTTGELFF
TRBV9	NA	TRBJ2-1	NA	TGTGCCAGCAGCGTACCCGGCGGCGAGAATGAGCAGTTCTTC	CASSVPGGENEQFF
TRBV20-1	NA	TRBJ2-7	TRBD2	TGCAGTGCTAGAGATTCCGGCGGTAGGGCGGGGGGGAGCTCCTACGAACAGTACTTC	CSARDSGGRAGGSSYEQYF
TRBV7-2	few	TRBJ2-3	NA	TGTGCCAGCAGTAAAAGACAGGCTAGCACAGATACGCAGTATTTT	CASSKRQASTDTQYF
TRBV15	few	TRBJ1-4	NA	TGTGCCACCAGCAGAGTCGGGAATGAAAAACTGTTTTTT	CATSRVGNEKLFF
TRBV4-1	many	TRBJ2-5	NA	TGCGCCAGCAGCCAAGGGCTAGAAGGAGAGACCCAGTACTTC	CASSQGLEGETQYF
TRBV13	NA	TRBJ1-5	TRBD1	TGTGCCAGCAGCATGGGGACAGCGGGTTCCGCTAATAACAATCAGCCCCAGCATTTT	CASSMGTAGSANNNQPQHF
TRBV18	once	TRBJ2-3	TRBD2	TGTGCCAGCTCCCCCCCTAGCGGGGCTTGGGATACGCAGTATTTT	CASSPPSGAWDTQYF
TRBV20-1	NA	TRBJ2-1	TRBD2	TGCAGTGCTAGTTGGCGTCGAGCGGGAGGTGTAAGAAATGAGCAGTTCTTC	CSASWRRAGGVRNEQFF
TRBV29-1	few	TRBJ2-3	TRBD2	TGCAGCGTAAAGACTGGCGGGAGTTTAGATACGCAGTATTTT	CSVKTGGSLDTQYF
TRBV10-3	many	TRBJ2-1	NA	TGTGCCATCAGTGAGGGAGGGGTGGGGCCGGCCTACAATGAGCAGTTCTTC	CAISEGGVGPAYNEQFF
TRBV27	few	TRBJ2-1	TRBD2	TGTGCCAGCAGACTAGCGGGAAGAATGATCAATGAGCAGTTCTTC	CASRLAGRMINEQFF
TRBV7-6	few	TRBJ2-1	TRBD1	TGTGCCAGCAGCCGGGACAGGGGGAAAACCTACAATGAGCAGTTCTTC	CASSRDRGKTYNEQFF
TRBV5-1	few	TRBJ2-1	NA	TGCGCCAGCAGCCCAGGGGGGGGACTGACCCTCCGTGACTACAATGAGCAGTTCTTC	CASSPGGGLTLRDYNEQFF
TRBV5-1	NA	TRBJ2-3	TRBD2	TGCGCCAGCAGCCCGGATGGCGGGGGTCCCACAGATACGCAGTATTTT	CASSPDGGGPTDTQYF
TRBV7-9	few	TRBJ2-1	NA	TGTGCCAGCAGCTTAGTTGGGGCGTCAGGGCAATCCTACAATGAGCAGTTCTTC	CASSLVGASGQSYNEQFF
TRBV20-1	NA	TRBJ1-2	NA	TGCAGTGCTAGCCGGCAGTCATATGGCTACACCTTC	CSASRQSYGYTF
TRBV20-1	NA	TRBJ2-3	NA	TGCAGTGCTAGAGTGTCTGACAGCCCTTTTGTGGATACGCAGTATTTT	CSARVSDSPFVDTQYF
TRBV20-1	NA	TRBJ2-5	TRBD2	TGCAGTGCCGCGTCGGTAGCGGGACGAGCGGCGGAGACCCAGTACTTC	CSAASVAGRAAETQYF
TRBV5-1	NA	TRBJ1-1	NA	TGCGCCAGCAGTTACCTTCGACAGTCTGAAGCTTTCTTT	CASSYLRQSEAFF
TRBV2	NA	TRBJ2-1	TRBD2	TGTGCCAGCAGTGACATATTCTTAGCGGGGGCCTACTACAATGAGCAGTTCTTC	CASSDIFLAGAYYNEQFF
TRBV5-1	NA	TRBJ2-7	TRBD1	TGCGCCAGCAGCGCGGACAGGGCCACCTACGAGCAGTACTTC	CASSADRATYEQYF
TRBV9	NA	TRBJ1-1	NA	TGTGCCAGCCGGGCAGGCGATGTGAACACTGAAGCTTTCTTT	CASRAGDVNTEAFF
TRBV6-2/TRBV6-3	many	TRBJ2-1	NA	TGTGCCAGCAGTATACGGTATGAGCAGTTCTTC	CASSIRYEQFF
TRBV20-1	NA	TRBJ2-5	NA	TGCAGTGCCTCGGGGAGGTACCAAGAGACCCAGTACTTC	CSASGRYQETQYF
TRBV28	NA	TRBJ2-1	NA	TGTGTTAGACCTGGCAATGAGCAGTTCTTC	CVRPGNEQFF
TRBV5-1	few	TRBJ2-1	TRBD1	TGCGCCAGCAGCTTGGTCCCCGGACAGGGGGCTTTCAATGAGCAGTTCTTC	CASSLVPGQGAFNEQFF
TRBV9	NA	TRBJ2-3	NA	TGTGCCAGCAGCCCCCGTGGGTGGACGGATACGCAGTATTTT	CASSPRGWTDTQYF
TRBV5-5	NA	TRBJ1-2	NA	TGTGCCAGCAGCTTGGAAGGCAGGGACTATGGCTACACCTTC	CASSLEGRDYGYTF
TRBV21-1	few	TRBJ2-2	NA	TGTACCAGCAGCAAATCGGCCCACAGGGGGCTGAACACCGGGGAGCTGTTTTTT	CTSSKSAHRGLNTGELFF
TRBV5-1	NA	TRBJ2-4	NA	TGCGCCAGCAGCTTGGGGGCAGGCCGCTCCTACGGGCAGTACTTC	CASSLGAGRSYGQYF
TRBV5-1	few	TRBJ2-1	TRBD1	TGCACCAGCCACGGACAGGGAAATGAGCAGTTCTTC	CTSHGQGNEQFF
TRBV2	NA	TRBJ2-2	NA	TGTGCCAGCAGTGACCTAACTTTCACGGGATTAGGGAACACCGGGGAGCTGTTTTTT	CASSDLTFTGLGNTGELFF
TRBV9	NA	TRBJ2-3	NA	TGTGCCAGCAGCGTATTCGGTGGGGATACAGATACGCAGTATTTT	CASSVFGGDTDTQYF
TRBV4-1	NA	TRBJ1-3	NA	TGCGCCAGCAGCCAAGAACGAGGGGGTGGGCGGAGCTCTGGAAACACCATATATTTT	CASSQERGGGRSSGNTIYF
TRBV27	NA	TRBJ2-1	TRBD1	TGTGCCAGCAGTTCGGGATTACTGATAAGGACAGGGGTCTCCTACAATGAGCAGTTCTTC	CASSSGLLIRTGVSYNEQFF
TRBV7-7	NA	TRBJ2-1	NA	TGTGCCAGCAGTCAAAGCCCAGCTAGCAATGAGCAGTTCTTC	CASSQSPASNEQFF
TRBV27	few	TRBJ2-7	TRBD1	TGTGCCAGCAGTTCCTTCGGACAGGTTAGATACGAGCAGTACTTC	CASSSFGQVRYEQYF
TRBV7-9	few	TRBJ2-1	NA	TGTGCCAGCACCCTTTCCGGGGGCGAAAATGAGCAGTTCTTC	CASTLSGGENEQFF
TRBV5-4	NA	TRBJ2-1	TRBD2	TGTGCCAGCAGCGCCGCCGGGCGGGGGAACTACAATGAGCAGTTCTTC	CASSAAGRGNYNEQFF
TRBV5-4	many	TRBJ2-5	NA	TGTGCCAGCAGTGAGAGTAGGCCGCAAGAGACCCAGTACTTC	CASSESRPQETQYF
TRBV12-3/TRBV12-4	NA	TRBJ2-2	NA	TGTGCCAGCACTACAGGGTCGAACACCGGGGAGCTGTTTTTT	CASTTGSNTGELFF
TRBV14	few	TRBJ2-7	TRBD1	TGTGCCAGCAGCCAAGTCCGGACAGGCAACCAGAGGCCCTACGAGCAGTACTTC	CASSQVRTGNQRPYEQYF
TRBV7-9	few	TRBJ2-1	NA	TGTGCCAGCAGCTTAGGGACAGTCGCCTACAATGAGCAGTTCTTC	CASSLGTVAYNEQFF
TRBV20-1	NA	TRBJ1-2	NA	TGCAGTTCCCCCCCAAAGGCAGGCGGGGGCTACACCTTC	CSSPPKAGGGYTF
TRBV7-2	few	TRBJ2-3	NA	TGTGCCAGCAGCTTAGCGGGACTCTTCACAGATACGCAGTATTTT	CASSLAGLFTDTQYF
TRBV20-1	NA	TRBJ2-5	TRBD2	TGCAGTGCTAGAGAGTGGGCGGGGACTAAAGAGACCCAGTACTTC	CSAREWAGTKETQYF
TRBV6-6	many	TRBJ2-5	TRBD2	TGTGCCAGCAGTTACCTAACGGGGGGGGAAGAGACCCAGTACTTC	CASSYLTGGEETQYF
TRBV27	NA	TRBJ2-3	NA	TGTGCCAGCACCCTGCGGCTAGACGGGGCAGATACGCAGTATTTT	CASTLRLDGADTQYF
TRBV13	NA	TRBJ2-6	TRBD1	TGTGCCAGCAGCTTACTGCGGGGACAGGGGCAGATCGGGGCCAACGTCCTGACTTTC	CASSLLRGQGQIGANVLTF
TRBV2	few	TRBJ2-1	NA	TGTGCCAGCAGTAAACTCTCGAATGAGCAGTTCTTC	CASSKLSNEQFF
TRBV5-1	few	TRBJ2-3	NA	TGCGCCAGCAGCGCTATCACGGGTAGCACAGATACGCAGTATTTT	CASSAITGSTDTQYF
TRBV19	NA	TRBJ1-2	NA	TGTGCCAGTAGTACAACAGTAAAATATGGCTACACCTTC	CASSTTVKYGYTF
TRBV15	NA	TRBJ2-2	TRBD1	TGTGCCACCAGCAGAGGTCGAGCAGGGGGAAACACCGGGGAGCTGTTTTTT	CATSRGRAGGNTGELFF
TRBV7-2	few	TRBJ2-7	NA	TGTGCCAGCAGCTTAGGCCTCAGTTACTACGAGCAGTACTTC	CASSLGLSYYEQYF
TRBV18	few	TRBJ2-1	NA	TGTGCCAGCTCACCATCCCCGGGGGCCTACAATGAGCAGTTCTTC	CASSPSPGAYNEQFF